Listed below are T cell receptor beta chains from one sample, sequenced in a study of cytomegalovirus exposure and HLA in healthy donors. The repertoire was sequenced with immunoSEQ multiplex PCR; TCRdb's copy has only in-frame clones and lacks some. Of hundreds of thousands of clones in the sample, around 75% were seen once. Sequencing was done on a sample of PBMCs. These receptors were collected from a woman in her 30s in good health and CMV-seronegative. The CDR3 runs from the conserved cysteine through the conserved F or W. D genes are given only for firm matches. A row's size may be missing; if present it is once, few, many or a size class.

abundance	d_gene	j_gene	len	v_gene	CDR3aa	CDR3nt
-	-	TRBJ1-2	16	TRBV27	CASSGRAPSGPYGYTF	TGTGCCAGCAGTGGCAGGGCTCCCTCCGGGCCCTATGGCTACACCTTC
-	TRBD2	TRBJ2-1	16	TRBV19	CASSIRGGWDENEQFF	TGTGCCAGTAGTATAAGGGGAGGGTGGGACGAGAATGAGCAGTTCTTC
-	-	TRBJ2-3	15	TRBV7-3	CASSLTEAVTDTQYF	TGTGCCAGCAGCTTAACGGAGGCAGTCACAGATACGCAGTATTTT
-	-	TRBJ1-2	13	TRBV19	CASSEMENYGYTF	TGTGCCAGTTCAGAAATGGAGAACTATGGCTACACCTTC
-	-	TRBJ2-7	14	TRBV7-6	CASSSGGRLYEQYF	TGTGCCAGCAGCTCCGGAGGACGGCTCTACGAGCAGTACTTC
few	TRBD2	TRBJ2-2	16	TRBV6-6	CASSYSPAGVTGELFF	TGTGCCAGCAGTTACTCCCCAGCGGGAGTCACCGGGGAGCTGTTTTTT
-	TRBD1	TRBJ2-1	16	TRBV7-3	CASSLTGRYLNNGQFF	TGTGCCAGCAGTTTGACAGGGCGATACCTTAACAATGGGCAGTTCTTC
-	-	TRBJ1-1	14	TRBV7-9	CASTRGGMNTEAFF	TGTGCCAGCACCCGCGGAGGGATGAACACTGAAGCTTTCTTT
few	-	TRBJ1-4	15	TRBV6-1	CASRSSGAGGEKLFF	TGTGCCAGCAGGAGTTCAGGGGCTGGAGGTGAAAAACTGTTTTTT
-	-	TRBJ1-1	20	TRBV4-1	CASSHPLGRFREGAWAEAFF	TGCGCCAGCAGCCACCCCTTAGGCCGATTCCGGGAAGGTGCGTGGGCTGAAGCTTTCTTT
-	TRBD1	TRBJ1-5	15	TRBV6-1	CATREGQGAWQPQHF	TGTGCCACTAGGGAAGGTCAGGGGGCTTGGCAGCCCCAGCATTTT
-	-	TRBJ2-7	14	TRBV6-6	CASSYDSLVHEQYF	TGTGCCAGCAGTTACGATTCACTAGTCCACGAGCAGTACTTC
-	TRBD2	TRBJ2-1	18	TRBV13	CASSPVAASGRGGNEQFF	TGTGCCAGCAGCCCTGTCGCGGCTAGCGGGAGAGGGGGGAATGAGCAGTTCTTC
-	-	TRBJ1-4	16	TRBV6-1	CASSDRSAGAGGELFF	TGTGCCAGCAGTGATCGTTCGGCAGGGGCTGGAGGAGAACTGTTTTTT
-	TRBD1	TRBJ1-2	13	TRBV30	CACPGDRVYGYTF	TGTGCCTGCCCGGGGGACAGGGTTTATGGCTACACCTTC
-	-	TRBJ2-3	15	TRBV5-4	CASSLGQASTDTQYF	TGTGCCAGCAGCTTGGGACAGGCGAGCACAGATACGCAGTATTTT
-	-	TRBJ2-2	11	TRBV20-1	CSAREQAELFF	TGCAGTGCTAGAGAACAGGCGGAGCTGTTTTTT
-	TRBD1	TRBJ1-1	16	TRBV7-9	CASSLATGTLNTEAFF	TGTGCCAGCAGCTTAGCGACAGGGACCCTGAACACTGAAGCTTTCTTT
once	-	TRBJ1-1	15	TRBV6-1	CASRTLRTQNTEAFF	TGTGCCAGCAGAACCCTCCGGACACAGAACACTGAAGCTTTCTTT
-	-	TRBJ1-1	14	TRBV6-5	CASSRGQGNTEAFF	TGTGCCAGCAGCCGAGGACAAGGGAACACTGAAGCTTTCTTT
-	TRBD2	TRBJ2-1	14	TRBV29-1	CSVLGGRSYNEQFF	TGCAGCGTTCTCGGCGGGAGGTCCTACAATGAGCAGTTCTTC
-	-	TRBJ1-1	15	TRBV19	CASSTSRGSGGEAFF	TGTGCCAGTAGTACCAGCCGGGGGTCCGGCGGTGAAGCTTTCTTT
-	-	TRBJ1-1	17	TRBV5-6	CASSSTDSPGSWTEAFF	TGTGCCAGCAGCTCAACAGACAGCCCTGGCTCGTGGACTGAAGCTTTCTTT
once	TRBD2	TRBJ2-1	15	TRBV2	CASVSGTSGRDEQFF	TGTGCCAGCGTATCCGGGACTAGCGGGAGAGATGAGCAGTTCTTC
-	-	TRBJ1-5	14	TRBV6-5	CASSYGTGNQPQHF	TGTGCCAGCAGTTACGGTACGGGGAATCAGCCCCAGCATTTT
-	-	TRBJ2-7	12	TRBV7-9	CASSSHRYEQYF	TGTGCCAGCAGCTCTCACCGATACGAGCAGTACTTC
-	TRBD1	TRBJ2-7	14	TRBV30	CAWSVRSTGSEQYF	TGTGCCTGGAGTGTACGGTCGACAGGGTCCGAGCAGTACTTC
once	-	TRBJ2-4	14	TRBV27	CASSLLGEKNIQYF	TGTGCCAGCAGTTTACTTGGGGAGAAAAACATTCAGTACTTC
-	TRBD2	TRBJ2-1	16	TRBV15	CATSRDWTSNGLEQFF	TGTGCCACCAGCAGAGATTGGACTAGCAATGGACTTGAGCAGTTCTTC
few	-	TRBJ2-1	16	TRBV4-1	CASSPSRGDVNNEQFF	TGCGCCAGCAGCCCCTCCCGGGGAGACGTTAACAATGAGCAGTTCTTC
-	-	TRBJ1-2	14	TRBV5-6	CASSDGTSGYGYTF	TGTGCCAGCAGCGACGGGACATCAGGCTATGGCTACACCTTC
-	TRBD2	TRBJ2-3	14	TRBV2	CASSVAGRSDTQYF	TGTGCCAGCAGCGTAGCGGGACGGAGTGATACGCAGTATTTT
-	TRBD2	TRBJ2-1	14	TRBV5-8	CASSSTGTSNEQFF	TGTGCCAGCAGCTCAACCGGGACTAGCAATGAGCAGTTCTTC
-	TRBD1	TRBJ2-1	15	TRBV6-5	CASSGYTGGYNEQFF	TGTGCCAGCAGTGGGTATACAGGGGGGTACAATGAGCAGTTCTTC
-	-	TRBJ2-7	11	TRBV5-1	CASSLSQEQYF	TGCGCCAGCAGCTTAAGTCAGGAGCAGTACTTC
-	-	TRBJ1-4	13	TRBV7-8	CASRRGGGEKLFF	TGTGCCAGCAGGAGGGGCGGGGGTGAAAAACTGTTTTTT
-	TRBD1	TRBJ1-1	14	TRBV30	CAWTRGQGATEAFF	TGTGCCTGGACGCGGGGACAGGGGGCCACTGAAGCTTTCTTT
once	-	TRBJ2-4	14	TRBV7-9	CASSHPFQGNIQYF	TGTGCCAGCAGCCACCCTTTTCAGGGGAACATTCAGTACTTC
few	-	TRBJ1-1	19	TRBV12-5	CASGFGSFVAVREVTEAFF	TGTGCTAGTGGTTTTGGTTCTTTTGTCGCGGTCAGGGAGGTTACTGAAGCTTTCTTT
-	-	TRBJ2-1	14	TRBV12-5	CASGKDSPYNEQFF	TGTGCTAGTGGTAAAGACAGCCCCTACAATGAGCAGTTCTTC
-	-	TRBJ2-2	13	TRBV6-1	CASSVSGTGELFF	TGTGCCAGCAGTGTGTCGGGGACCGGGGAGCTGTTTTTT
-	TRBD1	TRBJ1-5	17	TRBV27	CASSPTTGGIGYQPQHF	TGTGCCAGCAGTCCGACGACAGGGGGAATCGGTTATCAGCCCCAGCATTTT
few	-	TRBJ2-3	14	TRBV5-1	CASSLEATSDTQYF	TGCGCCAGCAGCTTAGAGGCGACCTCAGATACGCAGTATTTT
once	TRBD2	TRBJ2-7	15	TRBV4-1	CASSPPGLAGDEQYF	TGCGCCAGCAGCCCCCCGGGACTAGCGGGCGACGAGCAGTACTTC
-	-	TRBJ1-5	14	TRBV30	CAWSRAGGGQPQHF	TGTGCCTGGAGTCGCGCGGGAGGGGGTCAGCCCCAGCATTTT
few	-	TRBJ1-1	13	TRBV29-1	CSALSPLNTEAFF	TGCAGCGCCCTTAGCCCCTTGAACACTGAAGCTTTCTTT
-	-	TRBJ1-2	15	TRBV2	CASSEGAVGLHGYTF	TGTGCCAGCAGTGAAGGGGCTGTGGGCTTGCATGGCTACACCTTC
once	-	TRBJ2-1	15	TRBV5-4	CASSLTTTNYNEQFF	TGTGCCAGCAGCTTGACCACGACAAACTACAATGAGCAGTTCTTC
-	TRBD2	TRBJ2-1	14	TRBV2	CASSDGTSVNEQFF	TGTGCCAGCAGTGACGGGACTAGCGTCAATGAGCAGTTCTTC